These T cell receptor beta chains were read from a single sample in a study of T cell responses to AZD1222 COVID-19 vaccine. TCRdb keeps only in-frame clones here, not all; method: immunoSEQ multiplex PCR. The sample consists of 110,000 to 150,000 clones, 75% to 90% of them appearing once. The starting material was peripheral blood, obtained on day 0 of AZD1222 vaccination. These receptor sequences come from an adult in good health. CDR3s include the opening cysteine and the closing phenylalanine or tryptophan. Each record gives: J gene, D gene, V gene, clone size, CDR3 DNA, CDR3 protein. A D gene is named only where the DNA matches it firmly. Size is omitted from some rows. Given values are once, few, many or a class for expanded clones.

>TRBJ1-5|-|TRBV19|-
TGTGCCAGTAGCCCAGCGGGGGCAGCGAATCAGCCCCAGCATTTT
CASSPAGAANQPQHF
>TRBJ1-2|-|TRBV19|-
TGTGCCAGTAGTATAAGGCTGGTACAGACGGCCTATGGCTACACCTTC
CASSIRLVQTAYGYTF
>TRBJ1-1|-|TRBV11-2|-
TGTGCCAGCAGCTTAGTCTGGGCCATGAACACTGAAGCTTTCTTT
CASSLVWAMNTEAFF
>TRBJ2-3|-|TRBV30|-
TGTGCCTGGATCCCCTCACTTAGCACAGATACGCAGTATTTT
CAWIPSLSTDTQYF
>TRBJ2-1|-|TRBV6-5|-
TGTGCCAGCAAGGGCGCGCCCAAGGATGAGCAGTTCTTC
CASKGAPKDEQFF
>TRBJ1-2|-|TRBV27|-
TGTGCCAGCAGTTTGGGGGATAGGGCGGGGCATGGCTACACCTTC
CASSLGDRAGHGYTF
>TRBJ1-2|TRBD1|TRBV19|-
TGTGCCAGTAGTACCGGGACAGGGGGCTATGGCTACACCTTC
CASSTGTGGYGYTF
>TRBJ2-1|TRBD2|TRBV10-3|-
TGTGCCATCAGTGGACTAGCGGGAGTGATTGAGCAGTTCTTC
CAISGLAGVIEQFF
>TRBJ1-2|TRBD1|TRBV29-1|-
TGCAGCGTTGAAAAGGGACAGGTCTATGGCTACACCTTC
CSVEKGQVYGYTF
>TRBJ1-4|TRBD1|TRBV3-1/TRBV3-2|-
TGTGCCAGCAGTAGTTTTAGGGGGCCTAATGAAAAACTGTTTTTT
CASSSFRGPNEKLFF
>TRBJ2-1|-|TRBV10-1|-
TGCGCCAGCAGTGAGTCGGGAGTCTCCTACAATGAGCAGTTCTTC
CASSESGVSYNEQFF
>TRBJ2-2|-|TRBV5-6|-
TGTGCCAGCAGCCCCACTCTGGGGGGGGAGCTGTTTTTT
CASSPTLGGELFF
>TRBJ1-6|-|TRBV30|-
TGTGCCTGGAGGGATCCGGTAGTCCTCCACTTT
CAWRDPVVLHF
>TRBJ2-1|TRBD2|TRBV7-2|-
TGTGCCAGCAGCCGTAGCGGGGGGGCCGCCTACAATGAGCAGTTCTTC
CASSRSGGAAYNEQFF
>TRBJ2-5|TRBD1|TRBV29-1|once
TGCAGCGTTGAGGGGACAGGGAAAGGGGCCGGCCAAGAGACCCAGTACTTC
CSVEGTGKGAGQETQYF
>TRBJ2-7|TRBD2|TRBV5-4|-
TGTGCCAGCAGCCCTGGGAGCGGGGGGCGCTACGAGCAGTACTTC
CASSPGSGGRYEQYF
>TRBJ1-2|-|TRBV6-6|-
TGTGCCAGCAGCCCAACGGGAGACTATGGCTACACCTTC
CASSPTGDYGYTF
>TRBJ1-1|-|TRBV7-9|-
TGTGCCAGCAGCTTATCCGGGTTAGACACTGAAGCTTTCTTT
CASSLSGLDTEAFF
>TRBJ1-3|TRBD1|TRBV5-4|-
TGTGCCAGCAGCCCCCAGGGGGCAAGTGGAAACACCATATATTTT
CASSPQGASGNTIYF
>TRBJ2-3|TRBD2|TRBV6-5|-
TGTGCCAGCACCGTGACTAGCGGGAGGCCAGATACGCAGTATTTT
CASTVTSGRPDTQYF
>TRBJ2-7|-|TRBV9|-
TGTGCCAGCAGTGAGGGGCAGGGGCGAGCCTACGAGCAGTACTTC
CASSEGQGRAYEQYF
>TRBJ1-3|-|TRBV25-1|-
TGTGCCAGTACCACCCAGGGTCACTCTGGAAACACCATATATTTT
CASTTQGHSGNTIYF
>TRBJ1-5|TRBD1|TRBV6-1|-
TGTGCCAGCAGTGAAACAGGGGTTTTCAATCAGCCCCAGCATTTT
CASSETGVFNQPQHF
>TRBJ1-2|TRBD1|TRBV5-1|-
TGCGCCAGCAGCTTCGGTCGGACAGGGTTTGGAGGCTACACCTTC
CASSFGRTGFGGYTF
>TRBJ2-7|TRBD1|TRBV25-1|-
TGTGCCAGCAGCGGACAGGGTGGTCGGTACGAGCAGTACTTC
CASSGQGGRYEQYF
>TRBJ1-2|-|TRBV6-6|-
TGTGCCAGCAGTTACTCAGACAGAGGACCCAACTATGGCTACACCTTC
CASSYSDRGPNYGYTF